Sequencing of this TCR beta chain was carried out in a study of EBV T-cell therapy then PD-1 blockade in nasopharyngeal carcinoma. Remarks on this clone: Its target is unknown.

The CDR3 has 14 amino acids. From germline, CDR1 is MNHEY and CDR2 SMNVEV (reference sequence). Trimming shortened V by 6 bases and J by 3 bases, and 12 bases separated the two germline ends. Described treatment: AdE1-LMPpoly-expanded autologous EBV-specific T-cell therapy followed by anti-PD-1 nivolumab. Sequencing used immunoSEQ multiplex PCR; TCRdb keeps in-frame clones, though not all of them. The profile shows about 14,000 clones, 84% of them singletons. The clonotype comes from a man aged 40-49 years with nasopharyngeal carcinoma. This sample comprised CD8+ T cells from blood, obtained around day 100 from a patient whose treatment included autologous EBV-specific T cells and nivolumab. This sequence joins TRBV27 and TRBJ1-5; TRBD1 might be the D (5 bases). The CDR3 coding sequence is TGTGCCAGCAGCCCCGGGGACGTCAATCAGCCCCAGCATTTT. Its protein is CASSPGDVNQPQHF.